The 25 T cell receptor beta chains listed next were all sequenced from one sample in a study of T cells in Graves' hyperthyroidism and ophthalmopathy. Template material for amplifying TCR beta CDR3 regions consisted of RNA transcripts. The study used the HTBI primer set for a first-round RT-PCR of the TCR CDR3. TCRdb re-analysed the multiplex PCR reads in MiXCR, keeping a single row per CDR3 protein. The table has about 340,000 distinct CDR3 sequences, over 15% seen once; the top ten hold under 55%. The sample was blood. The receptors were sampled from a woman aged 45-65 years with Graves' hyperthyroidism.

There are many counts of this clonotype. V is TRBV2 and J is TRBJ1-4; TRBD1 aligns across 11 bases. CDR3 length: 17 amino acids. The V gene end was trimmed by 6 bases and the J gene end by 7 bases; junction bases not matched to a gene: 13. Germline CDR1 SNHLY, CDR2 FYNNEI. The CDR3 bases are TGTGCCAGCAGCCGACGGACCGGGGACAGGGGGGGTGAAAAACTGTTTTTT. Translating gives CASSRRTGDRGGEKLFF.

This rearrangement joins TRBV19 to TRBJ2-7, with 9 bases that match TRBD2. The CDR3 loop spans 16 amino acids. Unmatched junction bases numbered 11, after V lost 3 bases and J lost 5 bases. Per the germline V gene, CDR1 is LNHDA and CDR2 is SQIVND (reference sequence). CDR3 nucleotides: TGTGCCAGTAGTATTGGAGCCGGGACTAGCTTCCACGAGCAGTACGTC. This codes for CASSIGAGTSFHEQYV.

The CDR3 loop reads CASRERALLLYEQYV. In nucleotides, the CDR3 is TGTGCCAGCAGGGAGCGGGCGCTACTCCTATACGAGCAGTACGTC. The gene calls are TRBV6-1 and TRBJ2-7; D possibly corresponds to TRBD2 (6 bases). Between the trimmed V and J ends, which lost 6 bases and 4 bases, there was a span of 19 bases. Germline values: CDR1 MNHNS, CDR2 SASEGT. This CDR3 is 15 amino acids long.

This chain uses TRBV9 with TRBJ1-6, with 8 bases aligning to TRBD1. The V gene end was trimmed by 4 bases and the J gene end by 14 bases; junction bases not matched to a gene: 17. Germline-derived CDR1 and CDR2 are SGDLS and YYNGEE. The CDR3 runs to 16 residues. CDR3 bases: TGTGCCAGCAGCCCCACAGGGGGGTATTCGGGTGAGACCCTCCACTTT. Amino acids: CASSPTGGYSGETLHF.

Points on this clonotype: Given a much more abundant clone one base away, this may be a read error. Here the CDR3 omits its conserved ending phenylalanine or tryptophan, so a read error is the likely source. The chain uses TRBV2 and TRBJ1-1; 8 nucleotides align to TRBD1. CDR1 is SNHLY, CDR2 FYNNEI, per germline. J was trimmed by 4 bases and V by 7 bases; bases with no gene match: 8. This CDR3 spans 14 amino acids. Here the CDR3 reads CASILTGAGTEAFS. The CDR3 bases are TGTGCCAGCATCCTGACAGGGGCGGGCACTGAAGCTTTCTCT.

The sample holds a few counts of this clonotype. The chain links TRBV12-3 or TRBV12-4 to TRBJ2-2; D gene unclear. The CDR3 runs 14 residues. Trimming shortened V by 6 bases and J by 6 bases, and 14 bases separated the two germline ends. In DNA, the CDR3 is TGTGCCAGCAGCCCGAGTTATGTGTCCGGGGAGCTGTTTTTT. Protein: CASSPSYVSGELFF.

The J gene is TRBJ1-6, the V gene TRBV28, with TRBD1 as a possible D gene (5 bases). The V and J ends lost 7 bases and 9 bases respectively, with 22 bases between them. The CDR3 is 16 amino acids. Germline V CDR1 and CDR2: MDHEN, SYDVKM. CDR3 residues: CASTSSTDSLVSPLHF. The CDR3 DNA is TGTGCCAGCACTTCCTCAACCGACAGCCTGGTTTCACCCCTCCACTTT.

This clonotype has ten or more counts. This sequence joins TRBV2 and TRBJ1-5; D is undetermined. V was shortened by 0 bases and J by 7 bases, with 7 bases between the two germline ends. The germline V gene has CDR1 SNHLY and CDR2 FYNNEI. The CDR3 contains 13 residues. CDR3 coding DNA: TGTGCCAGCAGTGAAGCGCTTGGGCAGCCCCAGCATTTT. The encoded protein is CASSEALGQPQHF.

The chain has TRBV29-1 and TRBJ2-7; D gene uncertain. V lost 1 base, J lost 7 bases, and 17 bases lay in between. The CDR3 contains 14 residues. Germline CDR1 is SQVTM and CDR2 is ANQGSEA. The CDR3, as DNA: TGCAGCGTTGAAGCGCTAGAGGCTCCTTGGGAGCAGTACTTC. It translates to CSVEALEAPWEQYF.

J is TRBJ2-2 and V is TRBV7-2; 11 bases are a match to TRBD2. The CDR3 runs 20 residues. Germline CDR1 is SGHTA and CDR2 is FQGNSA. After removal of 0 bases from V and 3 bases from J, the junction contained 12 bases not matched to a gene. The DNA for the CDR3 is TGTGCCAGCAGCTTAGCCCCCGCGGCTAGCGGGAGGTTCGACACCGGGGAGCTGTTTTTT. It yields the protein CASSLAPAASGRFDTGELFF. Based on the CDR3 plus reference TRBV7-2 and TRBJ2-2, the full variable domain is GAGVSQSPSNKVTEKGKDVELRCDPISGHTALYWYRQSLGQGLEFLIYFQGNSAPDKSGLPSDRFSAERTGGSVSTLTIQRTQQEDSAVYLCASSLAPAASGRFDTGELFFGEGSRLTVL.

Ten or more counts support this clonotype. This chain joins TRBV6-1 and TRBJ1-5, with D maybe TRBD1 (5 bases). This CDR3 has 15 amino acids. The V gene's germline CDR1 is MNHNS and CDR2 SASEGT. Trimming took off 6 bases at V and 6 bases at J, with 18 bases between the two ends. The CDR3 reads CASRPTGGSGQPQHF. The DNA for the CDR3 is TGTGCCAGCAGACCCACTGGGGGATCGGGTCAGCCCCAGCATTTT.

The chain links TRBV5-1 to TRBJ1-1; 7 bases align to TRBD1. Germline V lookup: CDR1 SGHRS, CDR2 YFSETQ. With V trimmed by 0 bases and J by 0 bases, 5 bases remained unmatched. There are 16 residues in the CDR3. The CDR3: CASSLGTGTVNTEAFF. Written as DNA, the CDR3 is TGCGCCAGCAGCTTGGGGACCGGGACAGTGAACACTGAAGCTTTCTTT.

In this sample, this clonotype turned up many times. V is TRBV20-1 and J is TRBJ2-7; TRBD1 is a possible D gene (5 bases). This CDR3 has 15 amino acids. V was cut by 1 base and J by 7 bases, with 20 bases left in between. Per the germline V gene, CDR1 is DFQATT and CDR2 is SNEGSKA (reference sequence). CDR3: CSARAQQVPFLEQYF. CDR3 coding DNA: TGCAGTGCTAGAGCTCAACAGGTTCCTTTTCTGGAGCAGTACTTC.

This clonotype was counted between two and nine times. V is TRBV20-1 and J is TRBJ1-1; D call uncertain. Germline CDR1 and CDR2: DFQATT and SNEGSKA (reference sequence). V lost 6 bases to trimming and J lost 4 bases, with 6 bases between them. CDR3 length equals 10 residues. The CDR3 DNA follows: TGCAGTGCCAGGCTCACTGAAGCTTTCTTT. Translation gives CSARLTEAFF.

This clonotype was detected a few times. The rearrangement links TRBV20-1 to TRBJ2-1, with 7 bases identical to TRBD1. Germline V CDR1 and CDR2: DFQATT, SNEGSKA (reference sequence). The length of the CDR3 is 15 residues. The junction had 10 bases not matched to a gene; V was cut back by 5 bases and J by 3 bases. The CDR3 loop is CSAQPMTGYYNEQFF. CDR3 in DNA: TGCAGTGCTCAACCGATGACAGGGTACTACAATGAGCAGTTCTTC.

This clonotype was recorded many times. The V and J genes are TRBV20-1 and TRBJ2-5, with D tentatively TRBD2 (5 bases). The germline gives CDR1 DFQATT, CDR2 SNEGSKA (reference sequence). The germline V and J ends were trimmed by 0 bases and 4 bases, with 12 bases remaining between them. This CDR3 is 14 amino acids long. CDR3 amino acids: CSARDLTRRETQYF. The CDR3 nucleotides are TGCAGTGCTAGAGATCTTACTAGAAGAGAGACCCAGTACTTC.

V is TRBV20-1 and J is TRBJ2-1; weak D call: TRBD2 (6 bases). The length of the CDR3 is 13 residues. The V gene's germline CDR1 is DFQATT and CDR2 SNEGSKA (reference sequence). V was clipped by 6 bases and J by 5 bases, with 14 bases between them. This CDR3 is CSALSGNDNEQFF. CDR3 in DNA: TGCAGTGCCCTTAGCGGAAACGACAATGAGCAGTTCTTC.

At least ten counts were recorded for this clonotype. V and J are TRBV7-3 and TRBJ2-2, with 8 bases fitting TRBD1. Germline trimming cut 5 bases from V and 4 bases from J; bases unmatched to any gene: 6. The CDR3 totals 15 residues. Germline V gives CDR1 SGHTA, CDR2 FQGTGA. The CDR3: CASSQGQGVTGELFF. The CDR3 DNA is TGTGCCAGCAGCCAAGGACAGGGTGTCACCGGGGAGCTGTTTTTT.

The chain is built from TRBV9 and TRBJ1-1, with D perhaps matching TRBD1 (5 bases). CDR1 is SGDLS and CDR2 is YYNGEE in the germline V gene. The V and J ends lost 0 bases and 5 bases respectively, with 8 bases between them. The CDR3 is 13 residues long. The CDR3 region has the DNA TGTGCCAGCAGCGTAGTGCGGGGGACTGAAGCTTTCTTT. Protein sequence: CASSVVRGTEAFF.

This clonotype was observed many times. The rearrangement joins TRBV6-2 or TRBV6-3 to TRBJ1-4, with TRBD1 matching over 11 bases. Germline trimming cut 5 bases from V and 8 bases from J; bases unmatched to any gene: 10. The germline V gene encodes CDR1 MNHEY and CDR2 SVGEGT. This CDR3 contains 16 residues. In DNA form, the CDR3 reads TGTGCCAGCAGTGTCCCGGGACAGGGGGAAGAGGAAAAACTGTTTTTT. Protein: CASSVPGQGEEEKLFF.

V and J are TRBV6-1 and TRBJ2-5; D might be TRBD2 (5 bases). This CDR3 spans 12 amino acids. V dropped 7 bases and J dropped 3 bases, with 9 bases sitting between them. Germline V gene lookup returns CDR1 MNHNS and CDR2 SASEGT. Written as DNA, the CDR3 is TGTGCCAGCATCTACGGGGAAGAGACCCAGTACTTC. As protein: CASIYGEETQYF.

This chain joins TRBV2 and TRBJ2-1; D is uncertain. Looked up from germline, CDR1 is SNHLY and CDR2 is FYNNEI. Trimming shortened V by 3 bases and J by 4 bases, and 10 bases separated the two germline ends. The CDR3 is 14 residues long. As DNA, the CDR3 is TGTGCCAGCAGTGATACGGAACCGTACAATGAGCAGTTCTTC. This gives the protein CASSDTEPYNEQFF.

The table lists this clonotype with many counts. CDR3 sequence (DNA): TGTGCCTGGGTCGGCTATGGCTACACCTTC. This encodes CAWVGYGYTF. The chain has TRBV30 and TRBJ1-2; no firm D call. V lost 5 bases and J lost 4, with 5 bases in between. Looked up from germline, CDR1 is GTSNPN and CDR2 is SVGIG (reference sequence). The CDR3 length is 10 residues.

This clonotype was counted a few times. V and J are TRBV2 and TRBJ2-5; D tentatively fits TRBD1 or TRBD2 (5 bases each). CDR1 SNHLY and CDR2 FYNNEI come from the germline V gene. The CDR3 sequence is 11 residues long. Deletions cut 7 bases from V and 5 bases from J, with 8 bases between. CDR3 region: CASTWGETQYF. The CDR3 DNA is TGTGCCAGCACCTGGGGGGAGACCCAGTACTTC.

CDR3 in amino acids: CASSADSMYGYTF. DNA of the CDR3: TGTGCCAGTAGTGCGGACAGCATGTATGGCTACACCTTC. The chain combines TRBV19 with TRBJ1-2; D might be TRBD1 (6 bases). The CDR3 is 13 residues long. V was cut by 5 bases and J by 5 bases, with 12 bases left in between. Germline V CDR1 and CDR2: LNHDA, SQIVND (reference sequence).